The source of this TCR beta chain is a study of blood T cell repertoires in COVID-19. Study as a whole: From the United States, Italy and Spain came samples of acute and convalescent COVID-19. T cells, B-cell-depleted T cells, or PBMCs provided the cDNA or gDNA that served as material.

Authors' methods: Researchers report that nucleated cell counts were estimated from reference gene primer amplification. Measured with immunoSEQ multiplex PCR; TCRdb has only the in-frame clones, and not every one. The D gene and trimming were derived from the DNA, and the V and J assignments and clone size from that table. The sample contains roughly 380,000 clones, 85% of which appear only once. This clone was detected only once. The CDR3 runs to 16 residues. V was shortened by 1 base and J by 2 bases, with 9 bases between the two germline ends. The germline V gene encodes CDR1 SGHTA and CDR2 FQGNSA.

The clonotype was recovered from a woman aged 18-29 years with acute or convalescent COVID-19. This chain connects TRBV7-2 to TRBJ2-6; unclear D gene. Material for sequencing was peripheral blood. CDR3: CASSLGVPTGANVLTF. Here the CDR3 DNA reads TGTGCCAGCAGCTTAGGAGTACCAACTGGGGCCAACGTCCTGACTTTC.